The rows below give T cell receptor beta chains drawn from one sample of a study of T cell changes during pregnancy in multiple sclerosis. Method: immunoSEQ multiplex PCR; TCRdb's copy keeps in-frame clones and lacks some. The profile covers approximately 37,000 clones, with 75% to 90% appearing a single time and 0.95% to 1.5% taken by the ten largest. The sample here was CD4+ T cells from peripheral blood mononuclear cells, taken in the first trimester of pregnancy. These receptors came from a female donor with multiple sclerosis, enrolled in a pregnancy study. The CDR3 runs from the conserved cysteine through the conserved F or W. D genes are given only for firm matches. Only part of the rows carry a size: once, few, many, or a class if the clone is expanded.

j_gene | v_gene | abundance | d_gene | CDR3aa | CDR3nt
TRBJ1-2 | TRBV7-9 | . | TRBD1 | CASSLEGARGGYTF | TGTGCCAGCAGCTTAGAGGGGGCGCGAGGTGGCTACACCTTC
TRBJ1-2 | TRBV7-2 | . | . | CASSLEWANKGGYTF | TGTGCCAGCAGCTTAGAATGGGCAAACAAAGGAGGCTACACCTTC
TRBJ2-2 | TRBV27 | . | TRBD1 | CASSLDRGLDTGELFF | TGTGCCAGCAGTCTCGACAGGGGGCTGGACACCGGGGAGCTGTTTTTT
TRBJ2-3 | TRBV4-1 | . | . | CASSPVVRERADTQYF | TGCGCCAGCAGTCCCGTTGTCCGGGAGCGGGCAGATACGCAGTATTTT
TRBJ2-5 | TRBV12-5 | . | TRBD1 | CASGTTGLETQYF | TGTGCTAGTGGTACGACAGGGTTGGAGACCCAGTACTTC
TRBJ1-5 | TRBV28 | once | TRBD1 | CASSSGQGLQPQHF | TGTGCCAGCAGCTCCGGACAGGGACTACAGCCCCAGCATTTT
TRBJ2-7 | TRBV13 | . | . | CASTLGLSYYEQYF | TGTGCCAGCACTCTAGGTCTTAGCTACTACGAGCAGTACTTC
TRBJ1-2 | TRBV7-8 | few | . | CASSLDLQSYGYTF | TGTGCCAGCAGCTTAGACTTACAGTCCTATGGCTACACCTTC
TRBJ1-2 | TRBV7-9 | . | . | CASSLLGRDYGYTF | TGTGCCAGCAGCTTGTTGGGCAGGGACTATGGCTACACCTTC
TRBJ1-2 | TRBV18 | . | . | CASSPGQWGTDGYTF | TGTGCCAGCTCACCAGGACAGTGGGGAACGGATGGCTACACCTTC
TRBJ1-1 | TRBV14 | . | . | CASSQLQGVDTEAFF | TGTGCCAGCAGCCAGTTACAGGGAGTTGACACTGAAGCTTTCTTT
TRBJ2-7 | TRBV7-8 | . | TRBD1 | CASSLRQGRAEQYF | TGTGCCAGCAGCTTACGACAGGGAAGGGCTGAGCAGTACTTC
TRBJ2-3 | TRBV5-1 | . | TRBD2 | CASRTAGGPADTQYF | TGCGCCAGCAGAACGGCGGGAGGGCCCGCAGATACGCAGTATTTT
TRBJ2-2 | TRBV7-9 | . | TRBD2 | CASSRLAVNTGELFF | TGTGCCAGCAGCAGACTAGCGGTGAACACCGGGGAGCTGTTTTTT
TRBJ1-1 | TRBV7-9 | . | . | CASSQDAQREAFF | TGTGCCAGCAGTCAAGACGCCCAGCGCGAAGCTTTCTTT
TRBJ2-4 | TRBV10-1 | . | . | CASSDDSSKNIQYF | TGCGCCAGCAGTGATGATTCCTCTAAGAACATTCAGTACTTC
TRBJ2-1 | TRBV5-1 | . | . | CASSLAVYNEQFF | TGCGCCAGCAGCTTGGCTGTCTACAATGAGCAGTTCTTC
TRBJ1-2 | TRBV9 | . | TRBD1 | CASDPGTGYGYTF | TGTGCCAGCGACCCCGGGACAGGATATGGCTACACCTTC
TRBJ1-2 | TRBV10-3 | . | TRBD1 | CAIRTTGEAYGYTF | TGTGCCATCAGGACGACAGGGGAGGCCTATGGCTACACCTTC
TRBJ1-1 | TRBV6-5 | . | TRBD1 | CASSNDRGAALAFF | TGTGCCAGCAGCAACGACAGGGGAGCTGCGCTGGCTTTCTTT
TRBJ1-2 | TRBV11-2 | . | . | CASSFRGVGYGYTF | TGTGCCAGCAGCTTCCGGGGGGTCGGCTATGGCTACACCTTC
TRBJ1-4 | TRBV28 | . | . | CASGIPNEKLFF | TGTGCCAGCGGCATTCCTAATGAAAAACTGTTTTTT
TRBJ1-5 | TRBV28 | . | TRBD1 | CASSRRQGIDQPQHF | TGTGCCAGCAGCCGAAGACAGGGTATAGATCAGCCCCAGCATTTT
TRBJ2-2 | TRBV7-2 | . | . | CASSQNSGAGAGELFF | TGTGCCAGCAGCCAAAACTCAGGGGCGGGGGCCGGGGAGCTGTTTTTT
TRBJ2-5 | TRBV2 | . | TRBD1 | CASSPTGVQETQYF | TGTGCCAGCAGTCCGACAGGGGTACAGGAGACCCAGTACTTC
TRBJ2-7 | TRBV4-3 | . | . | CASSQELAYSYEQYF | TGCGCCAGCAGCCAAGAGTTAGCGTACTCCTACGAGCAGTACTTC
TRBJ2-5 | TRBV7-6 | . | TRBD1 | CASSLPLDRGRVETQYF | TGTGCCAGCAGCTTGCCCCTGGACAGGGGAAGGGTCGAGACCCAGTACTTC
TRBJ2-1 | TRBV10-1 | once | . | CASSESFGRSSYNEQFF | TGCGCCAGCAGTGAGTCGTTTGGGAGAAGCTCCTACAATGAGCAGTTCTTC
TRBJ1-4 | TRBV27 | . | . | CASRQGASEKLFF | TGTGCCAGCAGACAGGGAGCGAGTGAAAAACTGTTTTTT
TRBJ1-1 | TRBV27 | . | . | CASSLLGMWEGHTEAFF | TGTGCCAGCAGTTTATTGGGTATGTGGGAGGGGCACACTGAAGCTTTCTTT
TRBJ2-7 | TRBV4-3 | . | . | CASSQDQSGAYEQYF | TGCGCCAGCAGCCAAGATCAAAGCGGAGCCTACGAGCAGTACTTC
TRBJ1-2 | TRBV5-6 | . | . | CASSLWQDGYTF | TGTGCCAGCAGCTTGTGGCAGGATGGCTACACCTTC
TRBJ2-2 | TRBV7-2 | . | . | CASSLSRGATGELFF | TGTGCCAGCAGCTTATCAAGGGGTGCCACCGGGGAGCTGTTTTTT
TRBJ2-3 | TRBV2 | . | TRBD2 | CASSLTSGSADTQYF | TGTGCCAGCAGTTTGACTAGCGGGAGCGCAGATACGCAGTATTTT
TRBJ1-1 | TRBV18 | . | TRBD1 | CASSPGQGYRNTEAFF | TGTGCCAGCTCACCGGGACAGGGGTACCGGAACACTGAAGCTTTCTTT
TRBJ1-1 | TRBV5-1 | . | . | CASTPREATEAFF | TGCGCCAGCACTCCCAGGGAGGCCACTGAAGCTTTCTTT
TRBJ2-3 | TRBV1 | . | . | CTSSQDTREGYTDTQYF | TGCACCAGCAGCCAAGATACGAGGGAGGGGTACACAGATACGCAGTATTTT
TRBJ2-5 | TRBV28 | . | . | CASSSVMRAKETQYF | TGTGCCAGCAGTTCTGTCATGAGGGCCAAGGAGACCCAGTACTTC
TRBJ2-1 | TRBV11-2 | few | TRBD2 | CASSLVRTSGAYNEQFF | TGTGCCAGCAGCTTAGTCCGGACTAGCGGGGCCTACAATGAGCAGTTCTTC
TRBJ2-7 | TRBV6-1 | . | TRBD1 | CASSRQGYEQYF | TGTGCCAGCAGTAGACAGGGGTACGAGCAGTACTTC
TRBJ1-5 | TRBV28 | . | . | CASSAHTPQHF | TGTGCCAGCAGTGCACATACGCCCCAGCATTTT
TRBJ1-2 | TRBV5-6 | . | TRBD1 | CASSPDRVNPYGYTF | TGTGCCAGCAGCCCGGACAGGGTAAATCCCTATGGCTACACCTTC
TRBJ2-3 | TRBV27 | . | . | CASGLQLSDPRSADTQYF | TGTGCCAGCGGACTTCAACTTAGCGATCCCAGGTCGGCGGATACGCAGTATTTT
TRBJ2-7 | TRBV4-2 | once | . | CASSQESLGEQYF | TGTGCCAGCAGCCAAGAGTCCCTAGGCGAGCAGTACTTC
TRBJ1-5 | TRBV19 | . | . | CASIGDYSNQPQHF | TGTGCCAGTATTGGAGATTATAGCAATCAGCCCCAGCATTTT
TRBJ2-1 | TRBV7-9 | . | TRBD2 | CASRWTSGSISEQFF | TGTGCCAGCAGGTGGACTAGCGGGAGCATCAGTGAGCAGTTCTTC
TRBJ1-1 | TRBV10-3 | . | TRBD1 | CAISELRAGGENTEAFF | TGTGCCATCAGTGAGTTAAGGGCAGGGGGCGAGAACACTGAAGCTTTCTTT
TRBJ2-7 | TRBV6-6 | . | . | CASSYPTGEQYF | TGTGCCAGCAGTTACCCTACAGGGGAGCAGTACTTC
TRBJ2-1 | TRBV10-3 | . | TRBD1 | CAIRGSGGESYNEQFF | TGTGCCATCAGGGGGTCAGGGGGAGAGTCCTACAATGAGCAGTTCTTC
TRBJ1-5 | TRBV4-1 | . | TRBD1 | CASSQARGQGINQPQHF | TGCGCCAGCAGCCAAGCTCGAGGACAGGGGATTAATCAGCCCCAGCATTTT
TRBJ1-2 | TRBV10-3 | once | . | CAISLQEDYGYTF | TGTGCCATCAGTCTTCAGGAAGACTATGGCTACACCTTC